Reported below is one TCR beta chain. Germline and junction disagree at one end, which may indicate a read error. The data are from a study of blood T cell repertoires in COVID-19. TCRdb's table, derived via immunoSEQ multiplex PCR, lists solely in-frame clones and lacks some. The sample consists of approximately 170,000 clones, 85% to 90% of them appearing once. The CDR3 spans 14 residues. CDR1 KGHSH and CDR2 LQKENI come from the germline V gene. This sequence joins TRBV18 and TRBJ1-1; 7 bases are a match to TRBD1. The receptor's source is an elderly woman in a cohort sampled during active or convalescent COVID-19. Sequenced material: peripheral blood. The CDR3 reads CPSSPRQGATEAFF. CDR3 nucleotides: TGTCCCAGCTCACCACGACAGGGTGCCACTGAAGCTTTCTTT.